The sequence of this T cell receptor (beta chain) was determined in a study of cytomegalovirus exposure and HLA in healthy donors. Primers: 60 Vbeta forward and 13 Jbeta reverse. Sequencing was performed with immunoSEQ multiplex PCR; in TCRdb, only in-frame clones are kept and a portion is missing. The sample lists around 150,000 clones; about 80% were seen once. Germline CDR1 reads MRHNA; CDR2 reads SNTAGT. The length of the CDR3 is 15 residues. Germline trimming cut 0 bases from V and 3 bases from J; bases unmatched to any gene: 4. This clonotype originated in a man in his forties in good health and CMV-seropositive. The chain carries TRBV6-4 and TRBJ1-2; TRBD1 matches 7 bases. The source material was PBMCs. CDR3 in DNA: TGTGCCAGCAGTGACTCTGGAGGGGGCCACTATGGCTACACCTTC. It codes for CASSDSGGGHYGYTF.